A single sample is the source of the 15 T cell receptor beta chains below, sequenced in a study of technical replicates of blood from a handful of donors. Clones were read by immunoSEQ multiplex PCR, and TCRdb kept only the in-frame ones, dropping some. Of approximately 88,000 clones in the sample, 96% were seen once. The sample comprised T cells isolated from PBMCs. The receptor source for this set is a human donor in good health.

The chain has TRBV7-9 and TRBJ2-1; TRBD2 matches 7 bases. The CDR3 is 16 residues long. Losses at the gene ends were 2 bases for V and 0 bases for J; bases not matched to a gene: 4. Germline CDR1 reads SEHNR; CDR2 reads FQNEAQ (reference sequence). CDR3 sequence: CASSLYGGSSYNEQFF. CDR3 coding DNA: TGTGCCAGCAGCTTATACGGCGGGAGCTCCTACAATGAGCAGTTCTTC.

V usage is TRBV9 and J usage is TRBJ2-1, with D possibly matching TRBD1 (7 bases). This CDR3 is 16 amino acids long. V dropped 0 bases and J dropped 0 bases, with 10 bases sitting between them. Germline V gene lookup returns CDR1 SGDLS and CDR2 YYNGEE. The CDR3 DNA sequence: TGTGCCAGCAGCGTAGACAGGGGAGGCTCCTACAATGAGCAGTTCTTC. It is translated as CASSVDRGGSYNEQFF.

V usage is TRBV30 and J usage is TRBJ1-2; tentative D call: TRBD1 (5 bases). CDR3 length: 14 residues. Looked up from germline, CDR1 is GTSNPN and CDR2 is SVGIG (reference sequence). Trimming cost V 1 base and J 4 bases, with 13 bases left between them. The CDR3 sequence is CAWSEGYLVYGYTF. The CDR3 DNA reads TGTGCCTGGAGTGAGGGGTACCTTGTCTATGGCTACACCTTC.

The chain joins TRBV2 to TRBJ2-1; D may be TRBD2 (5 bases). The ends were cut back, 2 bases at V and 7 bases at J, with 9 bases in the middle. The CDR3 runs to 13 residues. Germline values: CDR1 SNHLY, CDR2 FYNNEI. The CDR3 protein is CASSEWTGNEQFF. Here the CDR3 DNA reads TGTGCCAGCAGTGAATGGACGGGGAATGAGCAGTTCTTC.

The chain recombines TRBV28 with TRBJ1-1; D is unresolved. The CDR3 length is 13 residues. The germline V gene has CDR1 MDHEN and CDR2 SYDVKM. With 1 base removed from V and 4 bases from J, the gap between germline ends came to 7 bases. Here the CDR3 reads CASSLLRSTEAFF. The CDR3 bases are TGTGCCAGCAGTTTATTAAGGAGCACTGAAGCTTTCTTT.

CDR3 bases: TGTGCCAGCAGCCAGCTCGGACTAGCGGACAGCACAGATACGCAGTATTTT. Translated: CASSQLGLADSTDTQYF. The genes are TRBV7-2 and TRBJ2-3, with 10 bases lining up with TRBD2. This CDR3 comprises 17 residues. CDR1 and CDR2 (germline): SGHTA, FQGNSA. J gave up 0 bases and V 5 bases, and 8 bases lay outside the gene matches.

The V and J genes are TRBV6-5 and TRBJ2-3, with D possibly TRBD2 on 6 matching bases. With 6 bases removed from V and 2 bases from J, the gap between germline ends came to 12 bases. Germline V CDR1 and CDR2: MNHEY, SVGAGI. This CDR3 region has 14 residues. The CDR3: CASSETRHTDTQYF. CDR3 coding DNA: TGTGCCAGCAGCGAGACTAGGCACACAGATACGCAGTATTTT.

This clone showed up just once. The chain has TRBV9 and TRBJ1-1; TRBD1 agrees at 7 bases. Per the germline V gene, CDR1 is SGDLS and CDR2 is YYNGEE. Trimming removed 3 bases from V and 2 bases from J; junction bases left unmatched: 7. The CDR3 sequence is 15 residues long. For the CDR3, the DNA is TGTGCCAGCAGCGAAAGACAGGGAAGTAACACTGAAGCTTTCTTT. As protein: CASSERQGSNTEAFF.

The V and J genes are TRBV28 and TRBJ2-7; 8 bases fit TRBD1. CDR1 is MDHEN, CDR2 SYDVKM, per germline. The junction had 7 bases not matched to a gene; V was cut back by 5 bases and J by 7 bases. The CDR3 extends over 13 amino acids. CDR3 sequence (DNA): TGTGCCAGCAGTCCCTCAGGGGGCCGGGAGCAGTACTTC. It codes for CASSPSGGREQYF.

The chain couples TRBV7-2 to TRBJ2-7; the match to TRBD2 covers 7 bases. Germline V CDR1 and CDR2: SGHTA, FQGNSA. V shed 5 bases and J 1 base; nucleotides not matched to a gene: 5. This CDR3 is built from 14 residues. DNA for the CDR3: TGTGCCAGCAGCCGTGGGGGGGGGTCCTACGAGCAGTACTTC. Protein product: CASSRGGGSYEQYF.

The chain employs TRBV29-1 and TRBJ2-5, with 8 bases lining up with TRBD2. The V gene end was trimmed by 7 bases and the J gene end by 4 bases; junction bases not matched to a gene: 11. The CDR3 is 14 residues long. Germline loops: CDR1 SQVTM, CDR2 ANQGSEA. The CDR3 reads CSAAEAGVRETQYF. CDR3 coding DNA: TGCAGCGCCGCTGAAGCGGGAGTCAGAGAGACCCAGTACTTC.

The chain joins TRBV9 to TRBJ2-3; the match to TRBD2 covers 9 bases. J was trimmed by 2 bases and V by 2 bases; bases with no gene match: 6. The germline V gene encodes CDR1 SGDLS and CDR2 YYNGEE. CDR3 length: 16 residues. In DNA form, the CDR3 reads TGTGCCAGCAGCGTCGGATCTAGCGGGACCACAGATACGCAGTATTTT. This encodes CASSVGSSGTTDTQYF. Together with reference TRBV9 and TRBJ2-3, the CDR3 gives the full variable domain: DSGVTQTPKHLITATGQRVTLRCSPRSGDLSVYWYQQSLDQGLQFLIQYYNGEERAKGNILERFSAQQFPDLHSELNLSSLELGDSALYFCASSVGSSGTTDTQYFGPGTRLTVL.

The chain joins TRBV7-6 to TRBJ2-1; D remains ambiguous. The V and J ends lost 2 bases and 4 bases respectively, with 6 bases between them. CDR3 length equals 13 residues. CDR1 is SGHVS and CDR2 is FNYEAQ in the germline V gene. CDR3 in DNA: TGTGCCAGCAGCTTATTAGAGTACAATGAGCAGTTCTTC. It is translated as CASSLLEYNEQFF.

V usage is TRBV25-1 and J usage is TRBJ1-6; 9 nucleotides align to TRBD1. The trim removed 6 bases at V and 5 bases at J, leaving 2 bases unmatched. The germline V gene has CDR1 MGHDK and CDR2 SYGVNS. This CDR3 region has 14 residues. CDR3 in amino acids: CASRGQGNNSPLHF. CDR3 bases: TGTGCCAGCAGGGGACAGGGCAATAATTCACCCCTCCACTTT.

CDR3 loop: CASSAQGLRDGYTF. The CDR3, as DNA: TGTGCCAGCAGTGCTCAGGGCTTAAGGGATGGCTACACCTTC. The genes are TRBV25-1 and TRBJ1-2, with D possibly being TRBD1 (5 bases). This CDR3 has 14 amino acids. Germline values: CDR1 MGHDK, CDR2 SYGVNS. Trimming took off 4 bases at V and 6 bases at J, with 15 bases between the two ends.